Listed below are T cell receptor beta chains from one sample, sequenced in a study of identical twins. TCRdb itself ran the 5' RACE reads through MiXCR, one entry per CDR3 protein. The sample shows approximately 500,000 distinct CDR3 sequences, 24% of them seen only once. The data were also submitted as part of a second study, on T cells expressing NK-cell markers.

Input material: CD4+ T cells sorted from blood. The origin of the receptors is a woman aged 18-29 years in good health. Each CDR3 is given with its conserved first and last residue.

J,length,V,CDR3
TRBJ2-3,16,TRBV9,CASSARRDTSTDTQYF
TRBJ1-2,15,TRBV6-1,CASSPEGGRDYGYTF
TRBJ2-2,16,TRBV12-3/TRBV12-4,CASSRLGRVVAGELFF
TRBJ1-6,15,TRBV20-1,CSARSVSSYNSPLHF
TRBJ2-1,12,TRBV5-1,CASSPTSNEQFF
TRBJ2-3,15,TRBV20-1,CSANELAGGTDTQYF
TRBJ2-1,17,TRBV5-1,CASSLVVSSGSNNEQFF
TRBJ2-7,14,TRBV5-1,CASRGRRTSYEQYF
TRBJ1-3,13,TRBV6-1,CASRRISGNTIYF
TRBJ2-5,13,TRBV7-3,CASSSGTRETQYF
TRBJ1-1,18,TRBV24-1,CATSDRYDRVRRTGEAFF
TRBJ2-5,14,TRBV20-1,CSARRSGGLETQYF
TRBJ2-7,15,TRBV7-9,CASSRGEGVTYEQYF
TRBJ1-4,13,TRBV4-3,CASSQDVGEKLFF
TRBJ2-1,17,TRBV20-1,CSARVLAGVGQYNEQFF
TRBJ1-1,15,TRBV19,CASSRDRAASTEAFF
TRBJ1-1,16,TRBV28,CASSPHLGAGHTEAFF
TRBJ2-3,14,TRBV29-1,CSVETSASADTQYF
TRBJ2-1,18,TRBV25-1,CASSEERSGTDYYNEQFF
TRBJ2-3,14,TRBV5-1,CASSGRSGVDTQYF